This T cell receptor (beta chain) came from a study of blood T cells in healthy people across ages. This CDR3 is built from 14 residues. V was trimmed by 0 bases and J by 1 base, leaving 7 bases between them. Germline-derived CDR1 and CDR2 are MNHEY and SVGEGT. Together with a sample-barcoded 5' primer, a J-beta primer mix was included in a second PCR lasting roughly 6 to 12 cycles. TCRdb used MiXCR to reprocess the 5' RACE reads, holding one entry per CDR3 protein. Of about 670,000 distinct CDR3 sequences in the sample, around 41% were seen once. This clonotype was observed a handful of times. V and J are TRBV6-2 or TRBV6-3 and TRBJ2-7; D not resolved. The source is a man older than 75 in good health. Sequenced material: blood. CDR3 residues: CASSYSVSSYEQYF. In DNA, the CDR3 is TGTGCCAGCAGTTACTCGGTCAGTTCCTACGAGCAGTACTTC.